The entry that follows covers one T cell receptor beta chain sequence. During active infection, Seattle patients enrolled and were then monitored through disease. Per the germline V gene, CDR1 is MNHEY and CDR2 is SVGAGI. The CDR3 length is 14 residues. Trimming cost V 6 bases and J 9 bases, with 20 bases left between them. Study processing details: Amplification of reference gene primers provided the estimated nucleated cell counts. Only in-frame clones appear in the TCRdb table, and some are missing; sequencing was by immunoSEQ multiplex PCR. That table furnishes V, J and clone size, whereas the DNA furnished D and trimming. The sample consists of 350,000 or so clones, 88% of them appearing once. The sample is drawn from a study of blood T cell repertoires in COVID-19. About the study: Sites in the United States, Italy and Spain provided acute and convalescent COVID-19 samples. PBMCs, B-cell-depleted T cells, or T cells were the source of the cDNA or gDNA that made up the material.

This receptor was obtained from a woman in her thirties with COVID-19, enrolled during active disease. The sample consisted of peripheral blood. The chain combines TRBV6-5 with TRBJ1-2; maybe TRBD1 (5 bases). As DNA, the CDR3 is TGTGCCAGCAGCGACCCGGGACGGGGGATTAGCTACACCTTC. Protein product: CASSDPGRGISYTF.